The present TCR beta chain was sequenced within a study of T cells in Graves' hyperthyroidism and ophthalmopathy. Study overall: Staff took peripheral blood when the initial diagnosis was made, before any treatment began. Study-level results: Blood shared most expanded thyroid clonotypes above 0.001.

Germline V gives CDR1 SEHNR, CDR2 FQNEAQ (reference sequence). This CDR3 has 15 residues. V trimming: 5 bases; J trimming: 2 bases; junction bases outside the gene matches: 8. Researchers amplified the TCR beta CDR3 regions from RNA transcripts. The HTBI set primed first-round TCR CDR3 RT-PCR. Using its own MiXCR run on the multiplex PCR reads, TCRdb lists one record per CDR3 protein. The sample lists around 700,000 distinct CDR3 sequences, 30% to 40% occurring once. For this clonotype: The antigen remains unidentified.

Sequencing was carried out using blood. The sequence was collected from a woman in her thirties or forties with Graves' hyperthyroidism. The chain couples TRBV7-9 to TRBJ1-2; 7 bases are a match to TRBD1. The CDR3 region has the DNA TGTGCCAGCAGCCTAGGGACAGCCCGGAACTATGGCTACACCTTC. Residues: CASSLGTARNYGYTF.